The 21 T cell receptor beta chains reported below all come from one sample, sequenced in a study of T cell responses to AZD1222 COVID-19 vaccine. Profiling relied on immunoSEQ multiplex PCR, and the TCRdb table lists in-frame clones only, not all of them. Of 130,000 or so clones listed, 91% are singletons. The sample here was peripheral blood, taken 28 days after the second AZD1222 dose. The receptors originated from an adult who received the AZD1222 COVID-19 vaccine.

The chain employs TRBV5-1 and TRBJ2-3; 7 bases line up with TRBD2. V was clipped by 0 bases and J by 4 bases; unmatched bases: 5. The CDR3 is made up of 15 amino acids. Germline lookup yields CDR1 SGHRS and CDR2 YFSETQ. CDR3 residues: CASSLGGTTADTQYF. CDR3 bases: TGCGCCAGCAGCTTGGGGGGGACTACCGCAGATACGCAGTATTTT.

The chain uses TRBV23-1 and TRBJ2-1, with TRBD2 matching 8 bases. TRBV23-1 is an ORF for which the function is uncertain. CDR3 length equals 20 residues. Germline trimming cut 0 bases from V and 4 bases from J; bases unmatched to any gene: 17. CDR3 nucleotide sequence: TGCGCCAGCAGTCAATCGCGGGTAGTTGGGGTAGCGGGACGATACAATGAGCAGTTCTTC. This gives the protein CASSQSRVVGVAGRYNEQFF.

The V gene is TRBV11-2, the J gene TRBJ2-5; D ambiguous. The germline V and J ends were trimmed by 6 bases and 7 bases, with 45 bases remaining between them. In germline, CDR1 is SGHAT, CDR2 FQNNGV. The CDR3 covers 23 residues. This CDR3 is CASSTQYTRATDLDRRLSGTQYF. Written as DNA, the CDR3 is TGTGCCAGCAGTACACAATACACCCGGGCGACGGATTTGGACCGACGCCTCTCGGGGACCCAGTACTTC.

The CDR3 DNA follows: TGTGCCAGCAGCTTGGTCCGGACGGATGAAAAACTGTTTTTT. Its protein is CASSLVRTDEKLFF. The chain employs TRBV7-2 and TRBJ1-4, with D unclear. This CDR3 region has 14 residues. V gave up 3 bases and J gave up 6 bases, with 11 bases separating them. CDR1 and CDR2 from the germline V gene are SGHTA and FQGNSA.

The CDR3 region is CASRGQGMNTEAFF. As DNA, the CDR3 is TGTGCCAGCAGAGGACAGGGAATGAACACTGAAGCTTTCTTT. The gene calls are TRBV3-1 (or the pseudogene TRBV3-2) and TRBJ1-1; TRBD1 agrees at 8 bases. The V segment lost 6 bases and the J segment 0 bases; nucleotides outside the gene matches: 3. Germline lookup yields CDR1 LGHDT and CDR2 YNNKEL (reference sequence). This CDR3 is 14 amino acids long.

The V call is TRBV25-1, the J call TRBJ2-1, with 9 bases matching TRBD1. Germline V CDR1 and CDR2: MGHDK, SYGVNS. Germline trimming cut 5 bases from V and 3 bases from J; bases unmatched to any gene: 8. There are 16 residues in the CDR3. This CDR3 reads CASSPTGTGRYNEQFF. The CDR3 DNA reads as TGTGCCAGCAGTCCTACCGGGACAGGGCGCTACAATGAGCAGTTCTTC.

The CDR3 here is CASSLQGANTEAFF. CDR3 DNA sequence: TGTGCCAGCAGCCTACAGGGAGCTAACACTGAAGCTTTCTTT. J is TRBJ1-1 and V is TRBV6-5, with D possibly TRBD1 on 6 matching bases. The CDR3 sequence is 14 residues long. CDR1 and CDR2 (germline): MNHEY, SVGAGI. Deletions cut 6 bases from V and 2 bases from J, with 13 bases between.

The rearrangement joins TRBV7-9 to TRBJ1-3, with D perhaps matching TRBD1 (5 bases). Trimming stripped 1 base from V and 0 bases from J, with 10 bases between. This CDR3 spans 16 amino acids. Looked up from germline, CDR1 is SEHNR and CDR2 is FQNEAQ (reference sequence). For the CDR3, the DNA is TGTGCCAGCAGCTTAGGGGGGACGAGCTCTGGAAACACCATATATTTT. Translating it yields CASSLGGTSSGNTIYF.

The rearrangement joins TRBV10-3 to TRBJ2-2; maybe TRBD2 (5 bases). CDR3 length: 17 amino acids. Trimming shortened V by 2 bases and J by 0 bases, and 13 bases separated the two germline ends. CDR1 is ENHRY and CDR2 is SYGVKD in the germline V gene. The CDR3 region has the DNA TGTGCCATCAGTGAGCCGCGGTCCGGGGCGAACACCGGGGAGCTGTTTTTT. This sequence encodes CAISEPRSGANTGELFF.

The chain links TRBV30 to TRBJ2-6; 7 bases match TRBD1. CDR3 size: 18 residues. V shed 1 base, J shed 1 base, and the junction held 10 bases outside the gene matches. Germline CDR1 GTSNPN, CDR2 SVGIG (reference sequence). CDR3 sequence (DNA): TGTGCCTGGAGTGATTGGAGACAGGGCTTGTCTGGGGCCAACGTCCTGACTTTC. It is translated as CAWSDWRQGLSGANVLTF.

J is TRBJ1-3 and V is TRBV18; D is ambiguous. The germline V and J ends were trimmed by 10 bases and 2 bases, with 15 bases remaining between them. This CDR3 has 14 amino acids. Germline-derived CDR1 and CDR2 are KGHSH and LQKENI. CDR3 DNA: TGTGCCACCAGTATTGGAGCAACTGGAAACACCATATATTTT. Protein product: CATSIGATGNTIYF.

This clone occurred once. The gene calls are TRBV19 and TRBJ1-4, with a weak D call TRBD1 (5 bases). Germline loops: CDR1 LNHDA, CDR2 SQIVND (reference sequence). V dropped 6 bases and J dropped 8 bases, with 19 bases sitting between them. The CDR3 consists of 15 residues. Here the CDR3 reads CASRPTAGSGEKLFF. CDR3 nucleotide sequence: TGTGCCAGTAGACCTACCGCAGGTTCAGGGGAAAAACTGTTTTTT.

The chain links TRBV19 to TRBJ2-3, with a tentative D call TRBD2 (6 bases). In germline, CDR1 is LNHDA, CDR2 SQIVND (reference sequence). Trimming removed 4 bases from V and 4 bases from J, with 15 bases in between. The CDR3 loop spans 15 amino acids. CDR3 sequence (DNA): TGTGCCAGTAGTAGGGGCGGGGCGAGGGCAGATACGCAGTATTTT. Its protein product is CASSRGGARADTQYF. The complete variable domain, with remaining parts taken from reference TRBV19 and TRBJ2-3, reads DGGITQSPKYLFRKEGQNVTLSCEQNLNHDAMYWYRQDPGQGLRLIYYSQIVNDFQKGDIAEGYSVSREKKESFPLTVTSAQKNPTAFYLCASSRGGARADTQYFGPGTRLTVL.

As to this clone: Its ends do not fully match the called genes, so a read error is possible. CDR3 residues: CASTLRGANTGELFF. Here the CDR3 DNA reads TGTGCCAGCACCTTACGGGGGGCGAACACCGGGGAGCTGTTTTTT. The chain employs TRBV7-9 and TRBJ2-2; 7 bases map to TRBD2. Germline values: CDR1 SEHNR, CDR2 FQNEAQ (reference sequence). The CDR3 totals 15 residues.

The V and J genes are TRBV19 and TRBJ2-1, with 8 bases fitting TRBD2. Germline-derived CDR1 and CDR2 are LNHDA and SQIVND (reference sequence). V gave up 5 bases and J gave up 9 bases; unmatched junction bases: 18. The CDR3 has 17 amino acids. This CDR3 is CASSPVSGAVREGEQFF. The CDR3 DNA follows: TGTGCCAGTAGTCCTGTTAGCGGAGCCGTCCGGGAGGGTGAGCAGTTCTTC.

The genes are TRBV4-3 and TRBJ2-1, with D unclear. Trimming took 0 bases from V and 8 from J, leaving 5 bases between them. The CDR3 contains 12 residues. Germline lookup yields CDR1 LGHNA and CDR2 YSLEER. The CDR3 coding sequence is TGCGCCAGCAGCCAAGATCGGTATGAGCAGTTCTTC. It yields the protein CASSQDRYEQFF.

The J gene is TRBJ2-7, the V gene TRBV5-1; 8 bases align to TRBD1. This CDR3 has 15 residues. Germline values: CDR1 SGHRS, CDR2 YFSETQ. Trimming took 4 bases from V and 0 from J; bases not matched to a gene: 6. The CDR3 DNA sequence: TGCGCCAGCAGCCCCAGGGGGCAACTCTCCTACGAGCAGTACTTC. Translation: CASSPRGQLSYEQYF.

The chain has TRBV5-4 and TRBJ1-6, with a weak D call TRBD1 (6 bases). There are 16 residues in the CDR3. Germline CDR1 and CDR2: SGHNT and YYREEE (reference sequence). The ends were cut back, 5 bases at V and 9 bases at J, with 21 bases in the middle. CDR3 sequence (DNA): TGTGCCAGCAGTGTACGGGAGGCGTGGGGGGCTTCACCCCTCCACTTT. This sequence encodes CASSVREAWGASPLHF.

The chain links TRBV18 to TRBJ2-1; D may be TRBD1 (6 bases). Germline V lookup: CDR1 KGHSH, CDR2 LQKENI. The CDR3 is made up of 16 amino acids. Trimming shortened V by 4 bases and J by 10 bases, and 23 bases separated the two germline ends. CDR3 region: CASSLTTVVGAGEQFF. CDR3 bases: TGTGCCAGCTCACTAACAACGGTTGTGGGGGCTGGCGAGCAGTTCTTC.

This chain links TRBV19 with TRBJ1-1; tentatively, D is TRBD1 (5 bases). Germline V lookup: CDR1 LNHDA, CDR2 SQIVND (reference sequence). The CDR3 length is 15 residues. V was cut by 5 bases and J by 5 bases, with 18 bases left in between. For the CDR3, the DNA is TGTGCCAGTAGTGATCCGGCAGGGCGCGAGACTGAAGCTTTCTTT. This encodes CASSDPAGRETEAFF.

The CDR3 DNA reads TGTGCCAGCAGTTACTCAGCGGCTGGCTCCTACGAGCAGTACGTC. Its translation is CASSYSAAGSYEQYV. This chain joins TRBV6-5 and TRBJ2-7, with D perhaps matching TRBD2 (5 bases). Trimming cost V 0 bases and J 0 bases, with 9 bases left between them. The germline CDR1 and CDR2 sequences are MNHEY and SVGAGI. CDR3 length: 15 residues.